This is a list of T cell receptor delta chains from one sample in a study of gamma-delta T cells after stem cell transplantation. TCRdb re-called the RT-PCR reads with CATT. The sample includes about 11,000 delta-chain clones, about two fifths of them seen just once. The source material was gamma-delta T cells. Every receptor here comes from a human donor. It is not recorded whose cells these are; they may come from a transplant donor. The CDR3 runs from the conserved cysteine through the conserved F or W. Fields, in order: J gene, V gene, CDR3 protein.

j_call: TRDJ3
v_call: TRDV1
cdr3_aa: CALGEHWILPHLGLGDASSWDTRQMFF

j_call: TRDJ1
v_call: TRDV3
cdr3_aa: CASFLPTLGDGVPDKLIF

j_call: TRDJ1
v_call: TRDV2
cdr3_aa: CAREGYAGGLIF

j_call: TRDJ1
v_call: TRDV3
cdr3_aa: CAFYGTLTPMRGSYTDKLIF

j_call: TRDJ2
v_call: TRDV1
cdr3_aa: CALGESLIRRGMGSLTAQLFF

j_call: TRDJ1
v_call: TRDV1
cdr3_aa: CALGELYLRGDGGYESRHTDKLIF

j_call: TRDJ1
v_call: TRDV3
cdr3_aa: CALSSTRGGWGNRYTDKLIF

j_call: TRDJ2
v_call: TRDV3
cdr3_aa: CAFRVGGYFLTAQLFF

j_call: TRDJ1
v_call: TRDV1
cdr3_aa: CALGESFWDRRYWGILDPSKLIF

j_call: TRDJ1
v_call: TRDV1
cdr3_aa: CALGEHRFKRYSLGDTPYTDKLIF